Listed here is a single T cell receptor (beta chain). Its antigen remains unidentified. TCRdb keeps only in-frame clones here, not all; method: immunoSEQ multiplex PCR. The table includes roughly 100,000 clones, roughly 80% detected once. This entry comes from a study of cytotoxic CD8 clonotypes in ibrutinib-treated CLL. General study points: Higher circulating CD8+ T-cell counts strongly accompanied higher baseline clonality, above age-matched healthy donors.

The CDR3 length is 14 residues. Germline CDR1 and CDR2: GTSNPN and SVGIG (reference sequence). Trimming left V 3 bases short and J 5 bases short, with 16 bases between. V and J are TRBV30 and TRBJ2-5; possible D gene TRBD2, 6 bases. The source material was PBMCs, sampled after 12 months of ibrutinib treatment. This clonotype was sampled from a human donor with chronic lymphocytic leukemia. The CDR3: CAWSDSRGPETQYF. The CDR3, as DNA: TGTGCCTGGAGCGACTCGCGGGGTCCGGAGACCCAGTACTTC.